The clone carrying this TCR beta chain was detected a few times. It may be a read error: a sequence one base away is much more abundant. TCRdb itself ran the reads through MiXCR, one entry per CDR3 protein. The sample records approximately 240,000 distinct CDR3 sequences, around 30% being singletons. The data were obtained in a study of kidney transplant recipient with SARS-CoV-2 infection. The CDR3 length is 10 residues. Germline V lookup: CDR1 SNHLY, CDR2 FYNNEI. The sequence derives from a male patient between 25 and 40 years old who had COVID-19 and was a kidney transplant recipient. Some of these T cells may belong to the graft donor. The input for sequencing was a blood sample, taken at baseline and on day 111 from a kidney transplant recipient. The chain couples TRBV2 to TRBJ2-7; the D is unclear. The DNA of the CDR3 is TGTGCCAGCAGTGAAGACGATCAGTACTTC. It is translated as CASSEDDQYF.